What follows is one T cell receptor beta chain and its context. The V gene lost 0 bases and the J gene lost 3 bases, with 15 bases spanning the gap. Germline CDR1 DFQATT, CDR2 SNEGSKA (reference sequence). The CDR3 loop spans 15 amino acids. This specimen comes from a study of CD8+CD57+ T cells in acquired aplastic anemia. Whole-study context: Sorted CD4+ and CD8+ cells gave a mean 3.2 ug DNA, range roughly 0.19 to 30 ug.

It was genomic DNA that served as the template for profiling TCR beta VDJ and CDR3. TCRdb re-called the reads with MiXCR, one entry per CDR3 protein. Among 150,000 or so distinct CDR3 sequences listed, 45% to 55% were seen once. All sequencing subjects had displayed CD8+CD57+ cell expansion on flow cytometry. Each of the patients presented with severe acquired aplastic anemia. The chain employs TRBV20-1 and TRBJ2-7, with a possible D match to TRBD2 (5 bases). The sample consisted of sorted CD4+, CD8+, or CD8+CD57+ T cells (not recorded which) from PBMCs. The TCR sequence derives from a human donor with aplastic anemia. As DNA, the CDR3 is TGCAGTGCTAGAGATCTCTTGAACGGGAACTACGAGCAGTACTTC. The encoded protein is CSARDLLNGNYEQYF.